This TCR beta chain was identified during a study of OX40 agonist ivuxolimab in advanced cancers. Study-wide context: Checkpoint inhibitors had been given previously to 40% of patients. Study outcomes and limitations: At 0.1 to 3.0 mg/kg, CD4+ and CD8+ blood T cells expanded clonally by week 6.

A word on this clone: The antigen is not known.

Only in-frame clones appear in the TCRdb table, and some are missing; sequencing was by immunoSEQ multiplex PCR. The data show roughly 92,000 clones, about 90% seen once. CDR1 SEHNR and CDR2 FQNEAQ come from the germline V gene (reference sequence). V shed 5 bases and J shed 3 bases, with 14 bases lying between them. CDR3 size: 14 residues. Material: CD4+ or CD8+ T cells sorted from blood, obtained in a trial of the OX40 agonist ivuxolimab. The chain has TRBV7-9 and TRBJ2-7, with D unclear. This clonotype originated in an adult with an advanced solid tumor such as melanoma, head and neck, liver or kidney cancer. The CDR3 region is CASSPPRRIYEQYF. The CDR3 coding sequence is TGTGCCAGCAGCCCCCCCAGGCGGATCTACGAGCAGTACTTC.